This T cell receptor (beta chain) was sequenced in a study of blood T cells in healthy people across ages. The sample holds many counts of this clonotype. Its antigen is not known. This CDR3 comprises 13 residues. V lost 0 bases, J lost 6 bases, and 9 bases lay in between. Looked up from germline, CDR1 is SGDLS and CDR2 is YYNGEE. Collection of roughly 9.6 milliliters of peripheral blood was performed for each donor. Findings of the study overall: Any changes in expanded clonotypes were possibly confounded, as donor CMV status remained unknown. A strong correlation was seen between TCR beta diversity and naive T cell percentage.

A J-beta primer mix and a sample-barcoded 5' primer were used in a second PCR of roughly 7 to 12 cycles. A single record per CDR3 protein comes from TCRdb applying MiXCR to the 5' RACE reads. The sample yields about 930,000 distinct CDR3 sequences, 25% to 30% seen once. These records were also assigned to another study, of T cells of mothers and their children. That publication notes: The TCR beta CDR3 read count exceeded 8 million for each mother and was some 2.7 million for each child.

Material for sequencing was blood. The sequence derives from a woman aged 40 to 50 in good health. The J gene is TRBJ1-2, the V gene TRBV9; D gene uncertain. The CDR3 protein is CASSVGAPDGYTF. As DNA, the CDR3 is TGTGCCAGCAGCGTAGGGGCGCCGGATGGCTACACCTTC.